These 4 T cell receptor beta chains share one sample of origin, sequenced in a study of monozygotic twins with inflammatory bowel disease (dated by TCRdb to the late 2010s). The library was generated by 5' RACE. Sequenced on an Illumina HiSeq 2500. TCRdb reprocessed the reads and assigns one entry to each CDR3 protein sequence, leaving out DNA. The sample table on file contains roughly 100,000 distinct CDR3 sequences. The ten largest clones capture 1.9% of the sample. Source material: blood. The receptors were sampled from a human donor with ulcerative colitis or Crohn's disease, or a healthy co-twin of an affected twin (not recorded which).

V and J are TRBV10-3 and TRBJ2-1; TCRdb's D call, TRBD2, is unchecked because there is no DNA. CDR1 is ENHRY and CDR2 is SYGVKD in the germline V gene. This CDR3 has 12 residues. The CDR3: CAISERANEQFF.

The V gene is TRBV12-3 or TRBV12-4, the J gene TRBJ2-7; the D gene TCRdb calls, TRBD2, cannot be checked with no DNA. The CDR3 runs to 21 residues. CDR3 sequence reads: CASSLALAMTSGSRGSYEQYF.

The chain has TRBV5-4 and TRBJ2-1; the TCRdb D gene call, TRBD1, has no DNA to confirm it. This CDR3 has 13 amino acids. Germline CDR1 and CDR2: SGHNT and YYREEE (reference sequence). CDR3 sequence reads: CASSRPGQQEQFF.

V gene TRBV5-1 combines with J gene TRBJ2-3; TCRdb's D call, TRBD1, is unchecked because there is no DNA. The CDR3 extends over 15 amino acids. The germline V gene has CDR1 SGHRS and CDR2 YFSETQ. CDR3 amino acids: CASNKPGQGTDTQYF.